A selection of T cell receptor beta chains follows, all from one sample in a study of early T cells in non-severe SARS-CoV-2 infection. One entry per CDR3 protein, called by TCRdb with MiXCR from the 5' RACE reads. The sample consists of some 71,000 distinct CDR3 sequences, about 9.4% of them appearing once. Input material: whole blood. These receptors all stem from an adult who was a healthcare worker with PCR-confirmed SARS-CoV-2 infection or an uninfected control (not recorded which). The CDR3 runs from the conserved cysteine through the conserved F or W. The order of the fields is D gene, J gene, V gene, clone size, CDR3 protein, CDR3 DNA. A D gene is named only where the DNA matches it firmly. Rows give clone size only sometimes, using once, few, many, or a class for an expanded clone.

TRBD1	TRBJ2-7	TRBV7-2	many	CASSLGDRGRAHEQYF	TGTGCCAGCAGCTTAGGGGACAGGGGGCGTGCCCACGAGCAGTACTTC
NA	TRBJ1-6	TRBV7-2	many	CASSSYNSPLHF	TGTGCCAGCAGCTCCTATAATTCACCCCTCCACTTT
TRBD2	TRBJ2-2	TRBV20-1	NA	CSARVSGRANTGELFF	TGCAGTGCTAGAGTTAGCGGGAGAGCGAACACCGGGGAGCTGTTTTTT
NA	TRBJ1-3	TRBV29-1	few	CSVERGAGNTIYF	TGCAGCGTTGAAAGAGGGGCGGGAAACACCATATATTTT
NA	TRBJ2-3	TRBV2	many	CASSFSASTDTQYF	TGTGCCAGCAGTTTTAGCGCTAGCACAGATACGCAGTATTTT
NA	TRBJ2-5	TRBV19	few	CASSIGYQETQYF	TGTGCCAGTAGTATAGGGTACCAAGAGACCCAGTACTTC
NA	TRBJ1-2	TRBV7-2	few	CASSLVSSGGYTF	TGTGCCAGCAGCTTAGTCTCTTCAGGGGGCTACACCTTC
TRBD2	TRBJ2-2	TRBV4-1	NA	CASSQVLAGSTGELFF	TGCGCCAGCAGCCAAGTTCTAGCGGGATCCACCGGGGAGCTGTTTTTT
NA	TRBJ2-7	TRBV27	few	CASSFGSEQYF	TGTGCCAGCAGTTTTGGATCCGAGCAGTACTTC
NA	TRBJ1-1	TRBV18	few	CASSPRGREHEAFF	TGTGCCAGCTCACCACGGGGAAGGGAACATGAAGCTTTCTTT
NA	TRBJ2-1	TRBV20-1	few	CSEDPGQFF	TGCAGTGAAGACCCAGGGCAGTTCTTC
TRBD2	TRBJ2-3	TRBV3-1	many	CASSPTSGGADTQYF	TGTGCCAGCAGCCCGACTAGCGGGGGGGCAGATACGCAGTATTTT
TRBD2	TRBJ2-1	TRBV4-3	few	CASSPGLATYNEQFF	TGCGCCAGCAGCCCCGGACTAGCAACCTACAATGAGCAGTTCTTC
NA	TRBJ1-2	TRBV7-9	many	CASSGSGSWDYGYTF	TGTGCCAGCAGCGGGTCGGGGTCTTGGGACTATGGCTACACCTTC
NA	TRBJ1-3	TRBV5-1	few	CASSLSGGGGNTIYF	TGCGCCAGCAGCTTGAGCGGGGGAGGTGGAAACACCATATATTTT
NA	TRBJ1-3	TRBV3-1	few	CASSRQLGRGNTIYF	TGTGCCAGCAGCCGTCAACTCGGACGGGGAAACACCATATATTTT
NA	TRBJ1-4	TRBV20-1	many	CSALTPWQKNEKLFF	TGCAGTGCTCTTACCCCGTGGCAGAAGAATGAAAAACTGTTTTTT
NA	TRBJ2-7	TRBV6-6	NA	CASSYSGVIVF	TGTGCCAGCAGTTACTCAGGAGTAATTGTCTTC
NA	TRBJ2-3	TRBV2	many	CASSDRNEERPAGDTQYF	TGTGCCAGCAGCGACCGGAACGAGGAACGACCTGCGGGAGATACGCAGTATTTT
NA	TRBJ2-6	TRBV19	NA	CASSSAATVPTGANVLTF	TGTGCCAGTAGTAGTGCCGCGACAGTCCCGACTGGGGCCAACGTCCTGACTTTC
NA	TRBJ2-3	TRBV27	many	CASSLFGGADTQYF	TGTGCCAGCAGTTTATTCGGCGGGGCAGATACGCAGTATTTT
NA	TRBJ1-6	TRBV12-3/TRBV12-4	few	CASSLTGKRSPLHF	TGTGCCAGCAGTTTAACGGGGAAGAGGTCACCCCTCCACTTT
NA	TRBJ2-4	TRBV30	many	CAWNRGGGGDIQYF	TGTGCCTGGAACCGTGGTGGAGGGGGAGACATTCAGTACTTC
TRBD1	TRBJ2-7	TRBV10-3	NA	CAISADRDEQYF	TGTGCCATCAGTGCGGACAGGGACGAGCAGTACTTC
TRBD2	TRBJ2-1	TRBV15	few	CATSSGTSGTLYNEQFF	TGTGCCACCAGCAGCGGGACTAGCGGGACGTTATACAATGAGCAGTTCTTC
TRBD2	TRBJ2-7	TRBV4-1	many	CASSSRWVVAGGDEQYF	TGCGCCAGCAGCTCAAGATGGGTAGTAGCGGGAGGGGACGAGCAGTACTTC
NA	TRBJ2-7	TRBV10-3	NA	CAIRWETGNYEQYF	TGTGCCATCAGATGGGAAACAGGGAACTACGAGCAGTACTTC
NA	TRBJ2-3	TRBV4-1	many	CASSQDRNQGGSSQYF	TGCGCCAGCAGCCAAGATCGGAATCAGGGTGGGTCCTCGCAGTATTTT
NA	TRBJ2-3	TRBV30	many	CAWTGESDTQYF	TGTGCCTGGACGGGGGAATCAGATACGCAGTATTTT
NA	TRBJ1-4	TRBV4-1	many	CASSQDIREPRKLFF	TGCGCCAGCAGCCAAGATATTAGGGAACCGCGAAAACTGTTTTTT
NA	TRBJ1-6	TRBV7-9	NA	CASSPDVYNSPLHF	TGTGCCAGCAGCCCTGACGTTTATAATTCACCCCTCCACTTT
TRBD1	TRBJ1-6	TRBV6-5	few	CASSYSTGNSPLHF	TGTGCCAGCAGTTACTCGACAGGGAATTCACCCCTCCACTTT
TRBD2	TRBJ2-1	TRBV11-2	many	CASSLERAGLGQFF	TGTGCCAGCAGCTTGGAAAGAGCGGGATTAGGTCAGTTCTTC
TRBD2	TRBJ2-3	TRBV19	many	CASSIGTSGGTDTQYF	TGTGCCAGTAGTATAGGGACTAGCGGGGGCACAGATACGCAGTATTTT
NA	TRBJ2-5	TRBV27	many	CASSGGYQEAQYF	TGTGCCAGCAGTGGTGGGTACCAAGAGGCCCAGTACTTC
TRBD1	TRBJ1-1	TRBV2	many	CASSEDRGRAFF	TGTGCCAGCAGTGAAGACAGGGGTAGGGCTTTCTTT
NA	TRBJ2-2	TRBV6-1	few	CASSEHRAFAGELFF	TGTGCCAGCAGTGAGCACAGGGCCTTTGCCGGGGAGCTGTTTTTT
NA	TRBJ2-1	TRBV2	few	CASSEAREGVGFF	TGTGCCAGCAGTGAAGCGCGTGAGGGGGTTGGGTTCTTC
NA	TRBJ2-2	TRBV7-3	NA	CASSPRGSHTGELFF	TGTGCCAGCAGCCCCCGGGGGAGCCACACCGGGGAGCTGTTTTTT
NA	TRBJ1-1	TRBV6-1	many	CASSEGAGRRTEAFF	TGTGCCAGCAGTGAAGGGGCGGGAAGAAGGACTGAAGCTTTCTTT
NA	TRBJ1-5	TRBV7-2	few	CASSSQGSLNQPQHF	TGTGCCAGCAGTTCCCAAGGCAGCCTCAATCAGCCCCAGCATTTT
NA	TRBJ2-7	TRBV29-1	few	CSTLIRGGREQYF	TGCAGCACCCTGATCCGTGGGGGACGCGAGCAGTACTTC
TRBD1	TRBJ1-2	TRBV27	few	CASSITGGQANYGYTF	TGTGCCAGCAGTATCACAGGGGGCCAAGCTAACTATGGCTACACCTTC
NA	TRBJ2-2	TRBV6-6	NA	CASSRPNTGELFF	TGTGCCAGCAGTCGACCAAACACCGGGGAGCTGTTTTTT
NA	TRBJ2-3	TRBV20-1	NA	CSARSGISADTQYF	TGCAGTGCTAGGTCCGGAATTAGTGCAGATACGCAGTATTTT
NA	TRBJ1-2	TRBV5-8	many	CASSLERKGGYTF	TGTGCCAGCAGCTTGGAAAGGAAGGGAGGCTACACCTTC
NA	TRBJ1-2	TRBV29-1	few	CSVPEPANYGYTF	TGCAGCGTCCCTGAGCCCGCCAACTATGGCTACACCTTC
TRBD1	TRBJ2-3	TRBV19	many	CASRTDRGTDTQYF	TGTGCCAGTAGGACCGACAGGGGGACAGATACGCAGTATTTT
TRBD1	TRBJ1-1	TRBV10-1	NA	CASRNGQGAIYINTEAFF	TGCGCCAGCAGAAATGGACAGGGGGCTATTTACATTAACACTGAAGCTTTCTTT
TRBD2	TRBJ2-3	TRBV28	many	CASSNPSGITDTQYF	TGTGCCAGCAGTAACCCTAGCGGGATCACAGATACGCAGTATTTT
NA	TRBJ2-1	TRBV29-1	NA	CSVTLILSSYNEQFF	TGCAGCGTAACCCTCATCCTGAGCTCCTACAATGAGCAGTTCTTC
TRBD2	TRBJ2-7	TRBV3-1	NA	CASRGAGDEQYF	TGTGCCAGCAGGGGAGCGGGAGACGAGCAGTACTTC
NA	TRBJ2-1	TRBV20-1	few	CSASRFGGTSNEQFF	TGCAGTGCTAGTCGATTTGGCGGGACTTCCAATGAGCAGTTCTTC